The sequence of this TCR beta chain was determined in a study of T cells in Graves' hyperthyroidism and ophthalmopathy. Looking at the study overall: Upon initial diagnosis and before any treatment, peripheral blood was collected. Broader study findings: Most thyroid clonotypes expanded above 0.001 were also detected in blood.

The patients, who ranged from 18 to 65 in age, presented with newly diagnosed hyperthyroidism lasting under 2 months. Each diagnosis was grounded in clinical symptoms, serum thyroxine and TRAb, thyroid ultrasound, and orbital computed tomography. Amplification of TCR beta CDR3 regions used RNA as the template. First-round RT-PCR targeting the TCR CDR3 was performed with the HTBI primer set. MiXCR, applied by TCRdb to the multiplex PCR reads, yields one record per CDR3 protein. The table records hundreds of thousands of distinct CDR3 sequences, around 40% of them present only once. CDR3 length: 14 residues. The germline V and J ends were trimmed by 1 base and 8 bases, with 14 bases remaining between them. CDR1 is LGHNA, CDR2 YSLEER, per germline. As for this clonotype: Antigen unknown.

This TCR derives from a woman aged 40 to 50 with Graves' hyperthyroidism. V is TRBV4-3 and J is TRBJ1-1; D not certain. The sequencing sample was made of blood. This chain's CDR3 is CASSQVIGPREAFF. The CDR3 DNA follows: TGCGCCAGCAGCCAAGTAATTGGACCGAGAGAAGCTTTCTTT.